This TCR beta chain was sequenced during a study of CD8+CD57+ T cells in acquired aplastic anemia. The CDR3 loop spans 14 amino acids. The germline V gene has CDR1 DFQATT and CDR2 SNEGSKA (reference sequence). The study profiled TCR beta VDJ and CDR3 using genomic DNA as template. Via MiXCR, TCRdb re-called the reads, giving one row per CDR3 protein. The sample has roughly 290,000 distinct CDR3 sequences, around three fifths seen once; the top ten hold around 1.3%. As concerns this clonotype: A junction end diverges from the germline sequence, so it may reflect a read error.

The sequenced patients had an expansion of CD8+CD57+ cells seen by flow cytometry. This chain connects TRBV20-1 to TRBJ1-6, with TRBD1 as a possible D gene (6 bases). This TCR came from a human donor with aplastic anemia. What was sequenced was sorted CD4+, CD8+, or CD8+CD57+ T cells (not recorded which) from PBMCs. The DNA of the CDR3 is TGCAGTGCTCGCAAAACGCAGGGGAATTCACCCCTCTACTTT. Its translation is CSARKTQGNSPLYF.